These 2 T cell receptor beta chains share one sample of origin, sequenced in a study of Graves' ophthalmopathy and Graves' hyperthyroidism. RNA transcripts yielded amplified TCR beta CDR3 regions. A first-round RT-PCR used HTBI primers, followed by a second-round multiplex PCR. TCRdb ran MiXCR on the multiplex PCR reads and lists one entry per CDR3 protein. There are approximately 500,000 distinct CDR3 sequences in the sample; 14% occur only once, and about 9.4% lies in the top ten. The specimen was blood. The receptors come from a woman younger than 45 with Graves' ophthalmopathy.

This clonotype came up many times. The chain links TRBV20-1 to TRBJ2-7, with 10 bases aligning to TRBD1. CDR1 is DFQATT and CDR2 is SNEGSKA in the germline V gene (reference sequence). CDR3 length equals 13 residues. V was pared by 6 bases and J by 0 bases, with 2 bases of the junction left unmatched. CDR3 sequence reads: CSARQGASYEQYF. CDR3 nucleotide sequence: TGCAGTGCAAGACAGGGGGCCTCCTACGAGCAGTACTTC.

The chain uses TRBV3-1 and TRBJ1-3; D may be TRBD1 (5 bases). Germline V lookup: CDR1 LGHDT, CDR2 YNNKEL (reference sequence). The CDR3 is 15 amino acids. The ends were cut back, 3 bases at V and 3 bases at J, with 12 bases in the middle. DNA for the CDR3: TGTGCCAGCAGCCATCGAGGGGAGGGTGGAAACACCATATATTTT. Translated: CASSHRGEGGNTIYF.